These 12 T cell receptor beta chains share one sample of origin, sequenced in a study of blood T cell repertoires in COVID-19. This table comes from immunoSEQ multiplex PCR, and its TCRdb copy is limited to in-frame clones, with some not included. The sample includes 70,000 to 95,000 clones, roughly four fifths of them seen just once. The sequenced material came from peripheral blood. The receptors derive from a human donor in a cohort sampled during active COVID-19.

This clone came up once. CDR3 protein: CSVTSQAGETQYF. The CDR3 region has the DNA TGCAGCGTTACCAGTCAGGCGGGAGAGACCCAGTACTTC. J is TRBJ2-5 and V is TRBV29-1, with a possible D match to TRBD2 (5 bases). The V gene's germline CDR1 is SQVTM and CDR2 ANQGSEA. This CDR3 contains 13 residues. Trimming took off 5 bases at V and 4 bases at J, with 14 bases between the two ends.

This clone was seen just once. V is TRBV5-6 and J is TRBJ1-2, with D perhaps TRBD1 (6 bases). The CDR3 covers 16 residues. Germline V gene sequence: CDR1 SGHDT, CDR2 YYEEEE. With 2 bases removed from V and 0 bases from J, the gap between germline ends came to 14 bases. CDR3 loop: CASSLGGALANYGYTF. CDR3 bases: TGTGCCAGCAGCTTAGGGGGGGCCTTAGCTAACTATGGCTACACCTTC.

The chain has TRBV24-1 and TRBJ2-7; D possibly corresponds to TRBD1 (6 bases). The CDR3 has 15 residues. Trimming removed 3 bases at V and 2 bases at J, with 13 bases between. Germline V lookup: CDR1 KGHDR, CDR2 SFDVKD. The CDR3 loop reads CATSDRDTPPYEQYF. The CDR3 DNA follows: TGTGCCACCAGTGATCGGGACACGCCTCCCTACGAGCAGTACTTC.

This chain joins TRBV7-9 and TRBJ2-2; 9 bases align to TRBD2. The CDR3 totals 15 residues. Germline-derived CDR1 and CDR2 are SEHNR and FQNEAQ (reference sequence). Germline trimming cut 5 bases from V and 11 bases from J; bases unmatched to any gene: 12. This CDR3 is CASSPTSQTSGELFF. DNA for the CDR3: TGTGCCAGCAGCCCCACGAGCCAGACTAGCGGTGAGCTGTTTTTT.

Here the CDR3 DNA reads TGTGCCAGCAGCCCCTCTCCCGAAAAACTGTTTTTT. Residues: CASSPSPEKLFF. The chain employs TRBV28 and TRBJ1-4; D gene unclear. In germline, CDR1 is MDHEN, CDR2 SYDVKM. V was cut by 6 bases and J by 8 bases, with 10 bases left in between. This CDR3 has 12 amino acids.

This clone has a handful of counts. A much bigger clone sits one base away, suggesting this may be a read error. V is TRBV3-1 (or the pseudogene TRBV3-2) and J is TRBJ2-3; 8 nucleotides match TRBD2. With V trimmed by 6 bases and J by 2 bases, 1 base remained unmatched. Germline V gene sequence: CDR1 LGHDT, CDR2 YNNKEL (reference sequence). The CDR3 is made up of 13 amino acids. The CDR3 DNA is TGTGCCAGCAGGCGGGGGGTCACAGATACGCAGTATTTT. It translates to CASRRGVTDTQYF.

The chain uses TRBV7-2 and TRBJ2-5, with 10 nucleotides matching TRBD2. CDR1 and CDR2 from the germline V gene are SGHTA and FQGNSA. The CDR3 spans 17 residues. The junction had 9 bases not matched to a gene; V was cut back by 0 bases and J by 5 bases. As DNA, the CDR3 is TGTGCCAGCAGCTTAGCGCGCAGCGGGGGGGCCCTGGAGACCCAGTACTTC. Translating gives CASSLARSGGALETQYF.

The chain is built from TRBV28 and TRBJ2-2; no clear D gene. CDR1 MDHEN and CDR2 SYDVKM come from the germline V gene. Trimming pared 3 bases from V and 8 bases from J, leaving 13 bases between. This CDR3 contains 14 residues. CDR3 loop: CASSFQARLGELFF. The CDR3 nucleotides are TGTGCCAGCAGTTTTCAGGCCCGCCTAGGGGAGCTGTTTTTT.

The V gene is TRBV3-1 (or the pseudogene TRBV3-2), the J gene TRBJ1-1; a weak D match, TRBD1 (5 bases). The V and J ends lost 0 bases and 1 base respectively, with 9 bases between them. The CDR3 contains 15 residues. Germline V CDR1 and CDR2: LGHDT, YNNKEL (reference sequence). The CDR3 DNA reads TGTGCCAGCAGCCAAGAGACAGAAGAGAACACTGAAGCTTTCTTT. Translated: CASSQETEENTEAFF.

The DNA for the CDR3 is TGTGCCAGCAACCCGGACCCCGGACTGGGCGGCTACACCTTC. Protein product: CASNPDPGLGGYTF. V is TRBV6-5 and J is TRBJ1-2; no reliable D call. There are 14 residues in the CDR3. The V gene lost 7 bases and the J gene lost 8 bases, with 20 bases spanning the gap. The germline CDR1 and CDR2 sequences are MNHEY and SVGAGI.

CDR3 coding DNA: TGCAGTGCTAGTGACAGGGGGCTCGAGACCCAGTACTTC. This codes for CSASDRGLETQYF. The gene calls are TRBV20-1 and TRBJ2-5; TRBD1 matches 10 bases. This CDR3 has 13 amino acids. The ends lost 3 bases at V and 5 bases at J; junction bases unmatched: 3. Germline lookup yields CDR1 DFQATT and CDR2 SNEGSKA (reference sequence).

This chain links TRBV5-6 with TRBJ2-2; 9 nucleotides agree with TRBD2. CDR3 length: 15 amino acids. V was pared by 0 bases and J by 13 bases, with 10 bases of the junction left unmatched. Germline CDR1 is SGHDT and CDR2 is YYEEEE. In nucleotides, the CDR3 is TGTGCCAGCAGCTTGGCCGGGACTAGCTCACGGAGGCTGTTTTTT. Residues: CASSLAGTSSRRLFF.